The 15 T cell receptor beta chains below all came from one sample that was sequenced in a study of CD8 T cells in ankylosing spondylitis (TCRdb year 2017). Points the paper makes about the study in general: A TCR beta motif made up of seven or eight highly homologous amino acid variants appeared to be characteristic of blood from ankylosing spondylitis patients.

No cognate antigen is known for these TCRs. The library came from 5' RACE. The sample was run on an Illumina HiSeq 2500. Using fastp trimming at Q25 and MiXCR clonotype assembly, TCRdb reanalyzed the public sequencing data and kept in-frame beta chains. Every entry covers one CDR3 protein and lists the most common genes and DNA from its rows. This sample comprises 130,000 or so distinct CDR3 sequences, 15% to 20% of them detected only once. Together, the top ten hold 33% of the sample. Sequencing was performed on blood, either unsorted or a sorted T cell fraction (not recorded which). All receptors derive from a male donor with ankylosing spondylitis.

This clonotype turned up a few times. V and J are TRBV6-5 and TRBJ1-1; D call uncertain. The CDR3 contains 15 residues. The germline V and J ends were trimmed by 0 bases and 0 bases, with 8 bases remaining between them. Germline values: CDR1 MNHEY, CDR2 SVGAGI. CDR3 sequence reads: CASSYSLQMNTEAFF. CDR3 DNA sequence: TGTGCCAGCAGTTACTCGTTGCAGATGAACACTGAAGCTTTCTTT.

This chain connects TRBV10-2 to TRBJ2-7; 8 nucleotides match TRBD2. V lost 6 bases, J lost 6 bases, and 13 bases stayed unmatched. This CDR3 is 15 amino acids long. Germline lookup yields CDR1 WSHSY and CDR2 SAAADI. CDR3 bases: TGCGCCAGCAGAGACCAGATAGCGGGACCGGGCGAGCAGTACTTC. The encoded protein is CASRDQIAGPGEQYF.

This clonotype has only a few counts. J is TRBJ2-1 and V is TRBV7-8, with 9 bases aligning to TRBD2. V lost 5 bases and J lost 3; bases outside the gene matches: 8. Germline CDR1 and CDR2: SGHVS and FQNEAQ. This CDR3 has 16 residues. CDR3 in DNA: TGTGCCAGCAGCCCAATGGGTAGCGGGAGCTACAATGAGCAGTTCTTC. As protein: CASSPMGSGSYNEQFF.

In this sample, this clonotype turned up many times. The CDR3 loop reads CASSLSPMVPEAFF. The CDR3 DNA follows: TGTGCCAGCAGCTTAAGTCCAATGGTGCCTGAAGCTTTCTTT. The chain joins TRBV7-9 to TRBJ1-1; D uncertain. In germline, CDR1 is SEHNR, CDR2 FQNEAQ (reference sequence). There are 14 residues in the CDR3. V lost 2 bases and J 6 bases, leaving 13 bases between the germline ends.

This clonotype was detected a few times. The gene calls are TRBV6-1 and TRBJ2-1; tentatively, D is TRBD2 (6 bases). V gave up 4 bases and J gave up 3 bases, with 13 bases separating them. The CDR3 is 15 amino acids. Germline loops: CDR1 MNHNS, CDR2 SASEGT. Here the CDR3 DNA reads TGTGCCAGCAGTGTCCGGGAAGCGGGCTACAATGAGCAGTTCTTC. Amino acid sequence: CASSVREAGYNEQFF.

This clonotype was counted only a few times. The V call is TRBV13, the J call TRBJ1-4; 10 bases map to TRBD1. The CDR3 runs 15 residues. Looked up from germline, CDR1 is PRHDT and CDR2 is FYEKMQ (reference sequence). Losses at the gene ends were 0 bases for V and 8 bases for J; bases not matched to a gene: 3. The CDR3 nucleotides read TGTGCCAGCAGCTTAGGGGGGACAGGGGAAGAAAAACTGTTTTTT. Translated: CASSLGGTGEEKLFF.

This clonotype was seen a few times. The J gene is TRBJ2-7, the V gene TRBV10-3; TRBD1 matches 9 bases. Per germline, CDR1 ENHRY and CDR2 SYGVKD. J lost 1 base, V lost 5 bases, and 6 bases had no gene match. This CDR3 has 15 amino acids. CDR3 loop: CAISQTGGESYEQYF. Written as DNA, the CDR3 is TGTGCCATCAGTCAGACAGGGGGAGAATCCTACGAGCAGTACTTC.

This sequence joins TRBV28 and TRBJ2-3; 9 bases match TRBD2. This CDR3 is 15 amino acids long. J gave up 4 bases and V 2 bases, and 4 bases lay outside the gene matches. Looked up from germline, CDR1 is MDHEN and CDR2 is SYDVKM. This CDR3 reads CASSLAGGRPDTQYF. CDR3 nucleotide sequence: TGTGCCAGCAGTTTAGCGGGAGGGAGGCCAGATACGCAGTATTTT.

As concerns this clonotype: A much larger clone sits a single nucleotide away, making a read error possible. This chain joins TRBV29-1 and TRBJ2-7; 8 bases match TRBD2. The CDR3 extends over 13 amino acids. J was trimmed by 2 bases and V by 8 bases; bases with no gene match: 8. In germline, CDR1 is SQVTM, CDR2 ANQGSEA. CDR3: CSIVDSGTYEQYF. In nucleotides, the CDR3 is TGCAGCATTGTTGATAGCGGGACCTACGAGCAGTACTTC.

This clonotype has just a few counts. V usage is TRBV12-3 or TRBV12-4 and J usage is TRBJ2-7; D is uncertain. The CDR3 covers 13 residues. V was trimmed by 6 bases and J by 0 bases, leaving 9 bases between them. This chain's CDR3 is CASSTGFSYEQYF. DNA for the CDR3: TGTGCCAGCAGCACGGGTTTCTCCTACGAGCAGTACTTC.

The CDR3 here is CASSHIRGTYNEQFF. In DNA form, the CDR3 reads TGTGCCAGCAGCCACATCAGGGGGACCTACAATGAGCAGTTCTTC. V gene TRBV14 combines with J gene TRBJ2-1, with 7 positions matching TRBD1. The ends lost 3 bases at V and 2 bases at J; junction bases unmatched: 4. Germline V gene sequence: CDR1 SGHDN, CDR2 FVKESK. CDR3 length equals 15 residues.

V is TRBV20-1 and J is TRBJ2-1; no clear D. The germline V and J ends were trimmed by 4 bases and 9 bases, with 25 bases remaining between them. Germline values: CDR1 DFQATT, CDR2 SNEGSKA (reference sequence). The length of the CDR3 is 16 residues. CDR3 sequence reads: CSATKDQIGLYGEQFF. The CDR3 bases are TGCAGTGCTACGAAGGACCAGATAGGATTATACGGTGAGCAGTTCTTC.

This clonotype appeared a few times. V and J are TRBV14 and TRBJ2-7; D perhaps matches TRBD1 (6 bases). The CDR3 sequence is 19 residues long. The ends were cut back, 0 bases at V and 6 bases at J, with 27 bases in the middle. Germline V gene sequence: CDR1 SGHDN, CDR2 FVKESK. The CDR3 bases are TGTGCCAGCAGCCAAGATTACTATATCGGTGCCGAGGGGGTAAGCGAGCAGTACTTC. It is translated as CASSQDYYIGAEGVSEQYF.

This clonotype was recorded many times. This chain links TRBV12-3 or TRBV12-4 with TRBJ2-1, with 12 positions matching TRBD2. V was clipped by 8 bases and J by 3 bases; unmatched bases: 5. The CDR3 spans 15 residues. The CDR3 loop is CASGVTSGSYNEQFF. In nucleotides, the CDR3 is TGTGCCAGCGGCGTGACTAGCGGGAGCTACAATGAGCAGTTCTTC.

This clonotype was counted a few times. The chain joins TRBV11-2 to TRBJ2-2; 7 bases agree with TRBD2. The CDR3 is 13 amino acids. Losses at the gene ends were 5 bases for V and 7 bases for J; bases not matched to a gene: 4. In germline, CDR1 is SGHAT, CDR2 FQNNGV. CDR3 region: CASSTGGFGELFF. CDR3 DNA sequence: TGTGCCAGCAGCACGGGGGGTTTCGGGGAGCTGTTTTTT.